This TCR beta chain was identified in a study of PD-1 blockade in classical Hodgkin lymphoma. The CDR3 sequence is 15 residues long. The V segment lost 0 bases and the J segment 1 base; nucleotides outside the gene matches: 1. From germline, CDR1 is GTSNPN and CDR2 SVGIG (reference sequence). Only in-frame clones appear in the TCRdb table, and some are missing; sequencing was by immunoSEQ multiplex PCR. Among some 65,000 clones listed, about two thirds were seen once. Overall study findings and caveats: The authors excluded patients who started nivolumab under 1 year after ASCT. The drivers behind the repertoire differences, possibly disease activity or prior therapy, remain undefined. Whoever responded completely had baseline diversity much like that seen in newly diagnosed patients. There was a significant rise in CD4+ TCR diversity by C4D1, with no such rise for CD8+.

Concerning this clone: What it binds is unknown.

Each patient relapsed following autologous stem cell transplantation, and prior brentuximab vedotin exposure differed. V and J are TRBV30 and TRBJ1-2; 11 positions agree with TRBD1. This sequence was found in a human donor with classical Hodgkin lymphoma. This material consisted of peripheral blood mononuclear cells (PBMCs), taken before the second cycle of nivolumab. The CDR3, as DNA: TGTGCCTGGAGTGTGGGGACAGGGGGTAACTATGGCTACACCTTC. Encoded protein: CAWSVGTGGNYGYTF.